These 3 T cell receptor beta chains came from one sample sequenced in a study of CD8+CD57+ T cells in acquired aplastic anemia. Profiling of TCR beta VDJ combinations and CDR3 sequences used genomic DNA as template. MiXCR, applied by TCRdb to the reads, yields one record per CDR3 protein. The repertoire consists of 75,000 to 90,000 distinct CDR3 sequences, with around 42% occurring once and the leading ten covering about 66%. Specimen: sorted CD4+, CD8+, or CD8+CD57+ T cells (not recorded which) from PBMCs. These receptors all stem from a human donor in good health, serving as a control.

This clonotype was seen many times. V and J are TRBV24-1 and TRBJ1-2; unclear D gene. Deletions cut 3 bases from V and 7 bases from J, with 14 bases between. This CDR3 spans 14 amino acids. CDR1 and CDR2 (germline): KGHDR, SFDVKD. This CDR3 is CATSDPSDFSGYTF. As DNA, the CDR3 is TGTGCCACCAGTGATCCCTCAGACTTCTCTGGCTACACCTTC.

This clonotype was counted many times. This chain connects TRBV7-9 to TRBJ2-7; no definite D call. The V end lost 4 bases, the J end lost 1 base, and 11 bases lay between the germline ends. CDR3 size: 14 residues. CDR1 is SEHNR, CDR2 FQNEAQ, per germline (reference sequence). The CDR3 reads CASSYLEGSYEQYF. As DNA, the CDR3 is TGTGCCAGCAGCTACCTAGAAGGGTCCTACGAGCAGTACTTC.

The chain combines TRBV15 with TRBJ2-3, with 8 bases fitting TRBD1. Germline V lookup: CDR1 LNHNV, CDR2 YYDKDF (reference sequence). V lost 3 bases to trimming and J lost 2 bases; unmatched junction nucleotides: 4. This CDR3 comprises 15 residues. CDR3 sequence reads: CATSRGTGSTDTQYF. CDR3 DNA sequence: TGTGCCACCAGCAGGGGGACAGGCTCCACAGATACGCAGTATTTT.